Listed below are T cell receptor beta chains from one sample, sequenced in a study of metastatic and nonmetastatic thyroid tumors. TCRdb reprocessed the PCR reads via MiXCR. Of approximately 79,000 clones listed, roughly 8.6% are singletons. Sequencing was carried out using blood. The receptors were gathered from a female donor with papillary thyroid cancer or a benign thyroid nodule (not recorded which). Some clones in this sample may be carry-over from other donors' samples. The CDR3 runs from the conserved cysteine through the conserved F or W. The D gene is left open where the match is weak. Rows may omit the clone size; those that give it use once, few, many or a size class.

v_gene: TRBV5-1
abundance: NA
j_gene: TRBJ2-5
d_gene: NA
len: 13
CDR3nt: TGCGCCAGCAGCTCACAGGGTCAAGAGACCCAGTACTTC
CDR3aa: CASSSQGQETQYF

v_gene: TRBV7-2
abundance: many
j_gene: TRBJ2-3
d_gene: NA
len: 14
CDR3nt: TGTGCCAGCAGCTTACAGGGAACCCCAGATACGCAGTATTTT
CDR3aa: CASSLQGTPDTQYF

v_gene: TRBV14
abundance: many
j_gene: TRBJ1-6
d_gene: NA
len: 12
CDR3nt: TGTGCCAGCAGCCAAGATGCATCACCCCTCCACTTT
CDR3aa: CASSQDASPLHF

v_gene: TRBV25-1
abundance: many
j_gene: TRBJ1-4
d_gene: TRBD1
len: 15
CDR3nt: TGTGCCAGCAGTGAAGGAGGGGGCCAAAATGAAAAACTGTTTTTT
CDR3aa: CASSEGGGQNEKLFF

v_gene: TRBV24-1
abundance: many
j_gene: TRBJ2-1
d_gene: NA
len: 11
CDR3nt: TGTGCCACCCGACTCGCGGGGGAGCAGTTCTTC
CDR3aa: CATRLAGEQFF

v_gene: TRBV5-1
abundance: many
j_gene: TRBJ2-3
d_gene: NA
len: 15
CDR3nt: TGCGCCAGCAGCCTCGGACTAACCCAGGGAGATACGCAGTATTTT
CDR3aa: CASSLGLTQGDTQYF

v_gene: TRBV18
abundance: many
j_gene: TRBJ2-2
d_gene: TRBD1
len: 18
CDR3nt: TGTGCCAGCTCACCCGCGGCCGGGACAGGGGCGAACACCGGGGAGCTGTTTTTT
CDR3aa: CASSPAAGTGANTGELFF

v_gene: TRBV9
abundance: many
j_gene: TRBJ2-3
d_gene: TRBD2
len: 15
CDR3nt: TGTGCCAGCAGCGCGACTAGCGGGGGGACAGATACGCAGTATTTT
CDR3aa: CASSATSGGTDTQYF

v_gene: TRBV9
abundance: few
j_gene: TRBJ2-7
d_gene: TRBD1
len: 15
CDR3nt: TGTGCCAGCAGCCCCTCGGGACAGGCCTCCTACGAGCAGTACTTC
CDR3aa: CASSPSGQASYEQYF

v_gene: TRBV30
abundance: few
j_gene: TRBJ2-7
d_gene: NA
len: 12
CDR3nt: TGTGCCTGGAGTGTAGCAGGGTACGAGCAGTACTTC
CDR3aa: CAWSVAGYEQYF

v_gene: TRBV2
abundance: many
j_gene: TRBJ1-2
d_gene: NA
len: 15
CDR3nt: TGTGCCAGCAGTGAATTTCGGGGCCCGGGTTATGGCTACACCTTC
CDR3aa: CASSEFRGPGYGYTF

v_gene: TRBV20-1
abundance: few
j_gene: TRBJ2-7
d_gene: TRBD2
len: 16
CDR3nt: TGCAGTGCTAGTGGCCTAGCGGGGGGCTCAGCCTACGAGCAGTACTTC
CDR3aa: CSASGLAGGSAYEQYF

v_gene: TRBV4-1
abundance: many
j_gene: TRBJ1-2
d_gene: NA
len: 14
CDR3nt: TGCGCCAGCAGCCAAGATACCGAGGCCTATGGCTACACCTTC
CDR3aa: CASSQDTEAYGYTF

v_gene: TRBV6-5
abundance: many
j_gene: TRBJ1-2
d_gene: NA
len: 14
CDR3nt: TGTGCCAGCAGTTACTATTCGGAGGGGTTCGGCTACACCTTC
CDR3aa: CASSYYSEGFGYTF

v_gene: TRBV28
abundance: many
j_gene: TRBJ2-7
d_gene: TRBD1
len: 16
CDR3nt: TGTGCCAGCAGCCGACCCTACAGGGGAGCGTCCTACGAGCAGTACTTC
CDR3aa: CASSRPYRGASYEQYF

v_gene: TRBV19
abundance: NA
j_gene: TRBJ2-2
d_gene: TRBD2
len: 15
CDR3nt: TGTGCCAGTAGTAGAGAGGGACTAGCGTGGGGGGAGCTGTTTTTT
CDR3aa: CASSREGLAWGELFF

v_gene: TRBV3-1
abundance: many
j_gene: TRBJ2-3
d_gene: NA
len: 15
CDR3nt: TGTGCCAGCAACAGCCATGGAGGCAAAACAGATACGCAGTATTTT
CDR3aa: CASNSHGGKTDTQYF

v_gene: TRBV5-6
abundance: few
j_gene: TRBJ1-1
d_gene: NA
len: 14
CDR3nt: TGTGCCAGCAGCTTGTGGGGGGCGAGAACTGAAGCTTTCTTT
CDR3aa: CASSLWGARTEAFF

v_gene: TRBV20-1
abundance: many
j_gene: TRBJ2-1
d_gene: TRBD2
len: 14
CDR3nt: TGCAGTGCTAGCGGGGGGGCCGATTACAATGAGCAGTTCTTC
CDR3aa: CSASGGADYNEQFF

v_gene: TRBV5-5
abundance: many
j_gene: TRBJ2-5
d_gene: NA
len: 14
CDR3nt: TGTGCCAGCAGCTTGGTAGTAATCCAAGAGACCCAGTACTTC
CDR3aa: CASSLVVIQETQYF

v_gene: TRBV5-1
abundance: many
j_gene: TRBJ2-1
d_gene: TRBD2
len: 14
CDR3nt: TGCGCCAGCAGCTACGGGGGGGTATACAATGAGCAGTTCTTC
CDR3aa: CASSYGGVYNEQFF

v_gene: TRBV2
abundance: many
j_gene: TRBJ1-4
d_gene: NA
len: 13
CDR3nt: TGTGCCAGCAATACAGGGTTGAATGAAAAACTGTTTTTT
CDR3aa: CASNTGLNEKLFF

v_gene: TRBV10-1
abundance: NA
j_gene: TRBJ1-5
d_gene: NA
len: 17
CDR3nt: TGCGCCAGCAGTGAGTTGACCCTGGAATATAGCAATCAGCCCCAGCATTTT
CDR3aa: CASSELTLEYSNQPQHF

v_gene: TRBV29-1
abundance: many
j_gene: TRBJ1-2
d_gene: TRBD1
len: 13
CDR3nt: TGCAGCGCTTGGACAGGGGACGGCTATGGCTACACCTTC
CDR3aa: CSAWTGDGYGYTF

v_gene: TRBV11-2
abundance: many
j_gene: TRBJ1-2
d_gene: TRBD1
len: 17
CDR3nt: TGTGCCAGCAGCTTAGATGGACTTGGCAGGGGGTCGCGCGGCTACACCTTC
CDR3aa: CASSLDGLGRGSRGYTF

v_gene: TRBV28
abundance: few
j_gene: TRBJ2-5
d_gene: NA
len: 15
CDR3nt: TGTGCCAGCAATGTGGAGGCAAAACTCAAAGAGACCCAGTACTTC
CDR3aa: CASNVEAKLKETQYF

v_gene: TRBV6-1
abundance: many
j_gene: TRBJ2-7
d_gene: TRBD1
len: 14
CDR3nt: TGTGCCAGCAGGGCACCGGGACAGCGACTCGAGCAGTACTTC
CDR3aa: CASRAPGQRLEQYF

v_gene: TRBV27
abundance: many
j_gene: TRBJ2-1
d_gene: TRBD2
len: 13
CDR3nt: TGTGCCAGCATCCGCCCGGGGGGAAATGAGCAGTTCTTC
CDR3aa: CASIRPGGNEQFF

v_gene: TRBV6-1
abundance: many
j_gene: TRBJ2-7
d_gene: TRBD1
len: 15
CDR3nt: TGTGCCAGCAGCCCGGGACAGGGGCTCATCTACGAGCAGTACTTC
CDR3aa: CASSPGQGLIYEQYF

v_gene: TRBV4-1
abundance: many
j_gene: TRBJ1-2
d_gene: NA
len: 15
CDR3nt: TGCGCCAGCAGCCCACAGTTGGGGGGCAGCTATGGCTACACCTTC
CDR3aa: CASSPQLGGSYGYTF

v_gene: TRBV2
abundance: many
j_gene: TRBJ1-5
d_gene: NA
len: 12
CDR3nt: TGTGCCAGCAGATTAGGGAATCAGCCCCAGCATTTT
CDR3aa: CASRLGNQPQHF

v_gene: TRBV5-6
abundance: NA
j_gene: TRBJ2-2
d_gene: NA
len: 18
CDR3nt: TGTGCCAGCAGCCCACGGGGGAGGCAAAGGACGAACACCGGGGAGCTGTTTTTT
CDR3aa: CASSPRGRQRTNTGELFF

v_gene: TRBV7-2
abundance: many
j_gene: TRBJ1-6
d_gene: TRBD1
len: 16
CDR3nt: TGTGCCAGCAGCTTGAATGTTGGGCAGGGGGCTTCACCCCTCCACTTT
CDR3aa: CASSLNVGQGASPLHF

v_gene: TRBV12-5
abundance: few
j_gene: TRBJ1-1
d_gene: NA
len: 16
CDR3nt: TGTGCTAGTGGTTTGAATTTAGAACAGTTTAACACTGAAGCTTTCTTT
CDR3aa: CASGLNLEQFNTEAFF

v_gene: TRBV12-3/TRBV12-4
abundance: many
j_gene: TRBJ2-5
d_gene: TRBD1
len: 15
CDR3nt: TGTGCCAGCAGTTTAGAACAGGGGGTGGCCGAGACCCAGTACTTC
CDR3aa: CASSLEQGVAETQYF

v_gene: TRBV10-2
abundance: many
j_gene: TRBJ1-6
d_gene: TRBD1
len: 15
CDR3nt: TGCGCCAGCAGTGAGGACAGGGGGTTTAATTCACCCCTCCACTTT
CDR3aa: CASSEDRGFNSPLHF

v_gene: TRBV12-3/TRBV12-4
abundance: many
j_gene: TRBJ2-5
d_gene: TRBD2
len: 15
CDR3nt: TGTGCCAGCAGTTGGGTACTAGCGGACCAAGAGACCCAGTACTTC
CDR3aa: CASSWVLADQETQYF

v_gene: TRBV19
abundance: many
j_gene: TRBJ1-5
d_gene: NA
len: 14
CDR3nt: TGTGCCAGTACCTTTGGCCGTAGCAATCAGCCCCAGCATTTT
CDR3aa: CASTFGRSNQPQHF

v_gene: TRBV11-3
abundance: few
j_gene: TRBJ1-5
d_gene: NA
len: 16
CDR3nt: TGTGCCAGCAGCTTAGGGGGGGAACGGAGCGATCAGCCCCAGCATTTT
CDR3aa: CASSLGGERSDQPQHF

v_gene: TRBV4-1
abundance: many
j_gene: TRBJ1-6
d_gene: NA
len: 15
CDR3nt: TGCGCCAGCAGCCAAGGAGGGTCAACAAGATCACCCCTCCACTTT
CDR3aa: CASSQGGSTRSPLHF

v_gene: TRBV13
abundance: many
j_gene: TRBJ2-1
d_gene: TRBD2
len: 15
CDR3nt: TGTGCCAGCAGCTCATCTAGCGGGGGGGCTAATGAGCAGTTCTTC
CDR3aa: CASSSSSGGANEQFF